Here is one TCR beta chain with its context. TCRdb's copy holds only in-frame clones and misses some; the assay was immunoSEQ multiplex PCR. The sample carries some 200,000 clones, nearly 80% recorded once. This sample was taken from a study of blood T cell repertoires in COVID-19. CDR1 and CDR2 from the germline V gene are LGHDT and YNNKEL (reference sequence). The trim removed 1 base at V and 4 bases at J, leaving 8 bases unmatched. The CDR3 loop spans 16 amino acids. The gene calls are TRBV3-1 (or the pseudogene TRBV3-2) and TRBJ1-2, with TRBD1 identical over 8 bases. The sequenced sample consisted of peripheral blood. The sequence came from a woman in her sixties or seventies with acute or convalescent COVID-19. CDR3 nucleotides: TGTGCCAGCAGCCAAGGGGATTCCGGGACAGGCTATGGCTACACCTTC. It translates to CASSQGDSGTGYGYTF.